A single sample is the source of the 14 T cell receptor beta chains below, sequenced in a study of post-analysis software for immune sequencing data. General study findings and limits: Elevated frequency relative to controls characterized four or five TRBV segments in patients, TRBV5-6, TRBV5-1 and TRBV20-1 among them.

No cognate antigen is known for these TCRs. Incorporated into the TCR beta cDNA libraries were unique molecular identifiers, which served to reduce PCR and sequencing biases. TCRdb recomputed calls from the PCR reads with MiXCR, one row per CDR3 protein. Altogether some 800,000 distinct CDR3 sequences are present, 35% to 55% being singletons, with the ten largest covering roughly 4.9%. The sample consisted of blood. These receptors all come from a girl aged 5 to 17 with multiple sclerosis.

The chain recombines TRBV5-1 with TRBJ2-7, with D maybe TRBD2 (6 bases). This CDR3 comprises 15 residues. Germline CDR1 SGHRS, CDR2 YFSETQ. With 1 base removed from V and 3 bases from J, the gap between germline ends came to 14 bases. The DNA of the CDR3 is TGCGCCAGCAGCTTGATCGGGCGGGACCGCTACGAGCAGTACTTC. This encodes CASSLIGRDRYEQYF.

This clonotype was observed once. J is TRBJ1-2 and V is TRBV5-6, with D perhaps TRBD1 (5 bases). This CDR3 spans 17 amino acids. V shed 4 bases and J shed 4 bases, with 23 bases lying between them. Germline V lookup: CDR1 SGHDT, CDR2 YYEEEE. The CDR3 here is CASSPPLGAEGRYGYTF. As DNA, the CDR3 is TGTGCCAGCAGCCCCCCCCTCGGTGCCGAGGGGCGCTATGGCTACACCTTC.

The chain joins TRBV11-3 to TRBJ2-3; 7 bases are a match to TRBD1. The CDR3 is 15 amino acids. Germline V gene lookup returns CDR1 SGHNT and CDR2 YENEEA. J lost 1 base, V lost 5 bases, and 6 bases had no gene match. The CDR3 loop is CASSPQGWGTDTQYF. CDR3 DNA: TGTGCCAGCAGCCCACAGGGGTGGGGCACAGATACGCAGTATTTT.

The V and J genes are TRBV12-3 or TRBV12-4 and TRBJ2-7; D not resolved. V lost 1 base, J lost 5 bases, and 9 bases lay in between. The CDR3 consists of 13 residues. The CDR3 loop reads CASSLGTANEQYF. CDR3 nucleotides: TGTGCCAGCAGTTTAGGGACCGCCAACGAGCAGTACTTC.

CDR3 in amino acids: CASSVGSGGPSAGTQYF. The CDR3 DNA follows: TGTGCCAGCAGCGTAGGGTCGGGAGGGCCAAGTGCTGGGACCCAGTACTTC. The chain recombines TRBV9 with TRBJ2-5; 8 bases fit TRBD2. The CDR3 is 17 residues long. Unmatched junction bases numbered 14, after V lost 0 bases and J lost 7 bases. Germline assignment: CDR1 SGDLS and CDR2 YYNGEE.

This clonotype has just a few counts. This chain connects TRBV29-1 to TRBJ2-1; 7 positions match TRBD2. Losses at the gene ends were 6 bases for V and 5 bases for J; bases not matched to a gene: 7. Germline V gene data show CDR1 as SQVTM and CDR2 as ANQGSEA. This CDR3 is 13 amino acids long. This chain's CDR3 is CSVAGGTDNEQFF. The DNA of the CDR3 is TGCAGCGTCGCCGGGGGGACCGACAATGAGCAGTTCTTC.

The chain carries TRBV18 and TRBJ2-5; no clear D. Looked up from germline, CDR1 is KGHSH and CDR2 is LQKENI. CDR3 length: 12 residues. Trimming took 6 bases from V and 3 from J, leaving 8 bases between them. The CDR3 coding sequence is TGTGCCAGCTCCGCGGACGAAGAGACCCAGTACTTC. It yields the protein CASSADEETQYF. Together with reference TRBV18 and TRBJ2-5, the CDR3 gives the full variable domain: NAGVMQNPRHLVRRRGQEARLRCSPMKGHSHVYWYRQLPEEGLKFMVYLQKENIIDESGMPKERFSAEFPKEGPSILRIQQVVRGDSAAYFCASSADEETQYFGPGTRLLVL.

The chain couples TRBV6-1 to TRBJ2-7; 8 bases are a match to TRBD1. This CDR3 region has 14 residues. The ends lost 7 bases at V and 2 bases at J; junction bases unmatched: 7. Germline V gene data show CDR1 as MNHNS and CDR2 as SASEGT. CDR3 protein: CASTQDRVPYEQYF. The CDR3 DNA sequence: TGTGCCAGCACCCAGGACAGGGTACCCTACGAGCAGTACTTC.

The chain couples TRBV7-2 to TRBJ2-3; 8 bases align to TRBD2. Germline CDR1 and CDR2: SGHTA and FQGNSA. V lost 5 bases, J lost 0 bases, and 10 bases stayed unmatched. The CDR3 totals 17 residues. The DNA of the CDR3 is TGTGCCAGCAGCCAGCTTTCTAGCGGGCTTAGCACAGATACGCAGTATTTT. Translated: CASSQLSSGLSTDTQYF.

This clonotype was counted once. This chain uses TRBV6-1 with TRBJ2-1, with 11 bases aligning to TRBD2. Germline loops: CDR1 MNHNS, CDR2 SASEGT. This CDR3 region has 18 residues. Trimming cost V 0 bases and J 0 bases; bases outside gene matches: 4. CDR3 nucleotide sequence: TGTGCCAGCAGTGAAGCCACTAGCGGGAGATTCTCCTACAATGAGCAGTTCTTC. This translates into CASSEATSGRFSYNEQFF.

The V call is TRBV12-3 or TRBV12-4, the J call TRBJ1-6; D uncertain. CDR3 length: 13 amino acids. Trimming left V 3 bases short and J 7 bases short, with 7 bases between. This CDR3 is CASSFSTNSPLHF. CDR3 nucleotides: TGTGCCAGCAGTTTCTCTACCAATTCACCCCTCCACTTT.

This clonotype came up a few times. The chain's CDR3 is CASTSPGGVYEQYF. DNA of the CDR3: TGTGCCAGCACCTCCCCCGGGGGGGTCTACGAGCAGTACTTC. The chain recombines TRBV28 with TRBJ2-7; 8 nucleotides align to TRBD2. The CDR3 has 14 amino acids. Germline CDR1 MDHEN, CDR2 SYDVKM. Unmatched junction bases numbered 8, after V lost 7 bases and J lost 3 bases.

This clonotype was found a few times. This chain joins TRBV5-1 and TRBJ2-2, with D possibly being TRBD1 (5 bases). Trimming pared 4 bases from V and 3 bases from J, leaving 13 bases between. The CDR3 spans 15 residues. From germline, CDR1 is SGHRS and CDR2 YFSETQ. The CDR3 loop is CASSISSGYTGELFF. Written as DNA, the CDR3 is TGCGCCAGCAGCATATCCTCAGGGTACACCGGGGAGCTGTTTTTT.

This clonotype came up a few times. The chain is built from TRBV20-1 and TRBJ2-1; D possibly corresponds to TRBD2 (5 bases). Between the trimmed V and J ends, which lost 7 bases and 6 bases, there was a span of 13 bases. This CDR3 has 12 residues. CDR1 DFQATT and CDR2 SNEGSKA come from the germline V gene (reference sequence). CDR3 in amino acids: CSVQHEGNEQFF. The CDR3 region has the DNA TGCAGTGTTCAACACGAGGGCAATGAGCAGTTCTTC.